The 3 T cell receptor beta chains presented below share a single source sample, sequenced in a study of blood T cells in healthy people across ages. PCR was performed a second time for about 7 to 11 cycles using a sample-barcoded 5' primer and a J-beta primer mix. MiXCR, applied by TCRdb to the 5' RACE reads, yields one record per CDR3 protein. The sample includes nearly 800,000 distinct CDR3 sequences, more than 20% of them seen just once. The sample also formed part of further work on T cells of mothers and their children.

Source material: blood. These receptors all stem from a boy younger than 18 in good health.

The rearrangement links TRBV20-1 to TRBJ2-5, with D maybe TRBD2 (5 bases). The V and J ends lost 6 bases and 3 bases respectively, with 11 bases between them. Germline-derived CDR1 and CDR2 are DFQATT and SNEGSKA (reference sequence). This CDR3 comprises 12 residues. This CDR3 is CSAEGQKETQYF. CDR3 coding DNA: TGCAGTGCAGAGGGCCAGAAAGAGACCCAGTACTTC.

This clonotype was detected many times. The chain is built from TRBV5-1 and TRBJ1-2; a possible D gene is TRBD1 (6 bases). The CDR3 has 13 amino acids. Trimming stripped 4 bases from V and 1 base from J, with 8 bases between. CDR1 is SGHRS, CDR2 YFSETQ, per germline. CDR3 DNA sequence: TGCGCCAGCAGCCCGGACAGTAACTATGGCTACACCTTC. Translated: CASSPDSNYGYTF. The full variable domain, in which reference TRBV5-1 and TRBJ1-2 provide the parts outside the CDR3, is KAGVTQTPRYLIKTRGQQVTLSCSPISGHRSVSWYQQTPGQGLQFLFEYFSETQRNKGNFPGRFSGRQFSNSRSEMNVSTLELGDSALYLCASSPDSNYGYTFGSGTRLTVV.

The gene calls are TRBV18 and TRBJ2-6; D may be TRBD1 (5 bases). Trimming pared 4 bases from V and 0 bases from J, leaving 19 bases between. Per the germline V gene, CDR1 is KGHSH and CDR2 is LQKENI. There are 19 residues in the CDR3. DNA of the CDR3: TGTGCCAGCTCACAATTCATGCCCGACAGTGGCTCTGGGGCCAACGTCCTGACTTTC. Amino acids: CASSQFMPDSGSGANVLTF.